This entry features one T cell receptor (beta chain) sequence. The antigen it binds to is not known. Base quality data are lacking; no much larger clone is found one base away. The library was prepared using 5' RACE. These reads were obtained on an Illumina HiSeq 2000. Template switching added a universal primer binding site, and the final cDNA carried a unique molecular identifier that allowed TCR cDNA molecules to be counted accurately. First-strand cDNA for TCR alpha and beta chains was synthesized from specific primers in the conserved constant-segment region. Each cDNA library was double barcoded, with a SMART-Mk sample barcode plus Illumina barcodes, to control for contamination. TruSeq adapter sequences along with Illumina sample barcodes were introduced in two successive PCR steps. TCR alpha and beta cDNA libraries were sequenced on the Illumina HiSeq platform with custom primers. Under the source paper's analysis protocol: MiGEC processed the raw reads to extract unique molecular identifiers, while MiXCR was used to determine the CDR3 positions. Recombination models were inferred per individual with the repgenHMM and IGoR tools using an EM algorithm. Shared clonotype analysis was performed with the tcR package in R, normalizing sharing by the product of cloneset sizes. Out-of-frame nonproductive sequences were analyzed to study raw recombination free of thymic and clonal selection effects. TCRdb passed the public sequencing reads through fastp at Q25 and MiXCR, retaining productive beta sequences. Merged by CDR3 protein, the rows form single entries marked with the most common genes and DNA. The V and J calls come from TCRdb's annotation, not from the publication. This sample holds 400,000 to 550,000 distinct CDR3 sequences; roughly a quarter were observed only once. Together, the top ten hold around 3% of the sample.

This sample is drawn from a study of identical twins listed by TCRdb under 2016. About the full investigation: The study deep-sequenced TCR alpha and beta repertoires from monozygotic twins, unrelated adults of various ages and cord blood to test whether fetal clonotypes persist. To rule out contamination, replicate twin experiments were performed at different times with different library preparation protocols.

Study-level results and caveats: Because the same donors could not be followed over many years, conclusions were based on cross-sectional statistical analysis. Out-of-frame TCR alpha sequences shared between twins showed an excess of low generation-probability sequences compared with coincidental sharing between unrelated individuals. The excess sharing between twins in beta out-of-frame sequences was weaker because fewer shared sequences reduced the signal-to-noise ratio. Out-of-frame TCR alpha sharing in monozygotic twins was systematically underestimated by recombination models, whereas sharing between unrelated individuals was in agreement with the recombination models. Fewer insertions were carried by abundant cord blood beta clonotypes, a similar but weaker trend appeared in young adult naive repertoires, and no such trend appeared in memory repertoires. Invariant T cells such as MAIT and iNKT could partly confound zero-insertion analyses, though diverse VJ usage argued against this for most clonotypes.

Every donor was a healthy Caucasian. The twin cohort comprised three pairs of female monozygotic twins, all aged roughly 18 to 30 years. Positive isolation kits from Invitrogen were used to isolate CD4+ and CD8+ T cell populations. From cysteine to phenylalanine, the CDR3 is 15 amino acids long. The sequence is cut down to CDR3 DNA, 45 bases in frame from base 1. Trimming removed 4 bases from V and 8 bases from J; the gene matches leave 10 bases unexplained. Sequences SGDLS (CDR1) and YYNGEE (CDR2) are obtained from the germline V gene. The same specimen was also included in a second study, on T cells expressing NK-cell markers. As noted in the second study: In sorted CD3+CD56+NKG2C+, CD3+CD56+NKG2C- and CD3+CD56-NKG2C+ T-cell subsets from several donors, TCR beta-chain repertoires were profiled. Of the eight sequenced donors, seven were found to be HCMV-seropositive and one was found to be HCMV-seronegative. To restrict sorting to alphabetaTCR-expressing T cells, an anti-gammadeltaTCR antibody was added in several experiments. In several donors, the dominant CD3+CD56+NKG2C+ clonotypes were among the top 10 CD8+ clonotypes and accounted for about 1.0-7.5% of CD8+ T cells. Those dominant clonotypes were again the most abundant among CD3+CD56-NKG2C+ cells in a handful of donors, at about 25-60.1%. Whether the expanded NKG2C-expressing T cell clones were specific for HCMV antigens was left unclear. All eight donors whose samples were sequenced were randomly selected healthy volunteers, three of them men and five women. A commercial ELISA kit detecting HCMV-specific IgG in serum was used to determine HCMV serostatus. Reads were demultiplexed and grouped by UMI with MIGEC, and clonotypes were assembled and quantified with MiTCR. Only TCR cDNA sequences supported by at least two reads were kept to exclude erroneous sequences. The tcR package was used for downstream repertoire analysis, and clonotypes were matched across fractions by CDR3 nucleotide sequence plus V segment. VDJmatch was used to annotate antigen specificity against VDJdb, with one amino acid substitution in CDR3 permitted.

Sequencing used CD4+ T cells sorted from blood. The receptor's source is a woman aged 18-29 years in good health. The chain is assembled from TRBV9 and TRBJ2-1; a stretch of 9 junction bases matches TRBD1. The nucleotide sequence reads as follows: TGTGCCAGCAGCTCCGGGACAGGGTTATACCATGAGCAGTTCTTC. Translated, it gives CASSSGTGLYHEQFF.